This TCR beta chain was documented in a study of blood T cells in healthy people across ages. Study in general: Capture via template switching afforded approximately one barcoded beta molecule per two T cells. Study conclusions and caveats: Measured against age, TCR beta diversity per million T cells decreased in a roughly linear manner.

In its sample, this clonotype was seen a few times. As yet, its antigen is unknown. The V end was cut by 2 bases, the J end by 3 bases, with 8 bases between. CDR3 length equals 14 residues. Through a sample-barcoded 5' primer and a J-beta primer mix, a second PCR was run for roughly 6 to 12 cycles. TCRdb redid the calling of the 5' RACE reads with MiXCR, one entry per CDR3 protein. This sample yields 850,000 to 1,300,000 distinct CDR3 sequences, of which over 35% are seen a single time; around 18% belongs to the top ten. The origin of this receptor is a woman aged 55-70 years in good health. Sequenced input: blood. The rearrangement links TRBV12-3 or TRBV12-4 to TRBJ1-5, with D tentatively TRBD1 (5 bases). The CDR3 here is CASSLRGLNQPQHF. The CDR3 DNA follows: TGTGCCAGCAGTTTACGGGGCCTCAATCAGCCCCAGCATTTT.